This T cell receptor beta chain came from a study of control samples from healthy donors and cancer patients. The data were produced by immunoSEQ multiplex PCR, yet TCRdb's version contains in-frame clones alone and is incomplete. The sample records some 100,000 clones, roughly 88% being singletons. Material: blood. This sequence originates from a man aged 30 to 45 in good health.

CDR3 in DNA: TGTGCCAGCAGCAGACAGGGGGCGCTTGGCACTGAAGCTTTCTTT. Its protein product is CASSRQGALGTEAFF. This chain connects TRBV7-9 to TRBJ1-1; TRBD1 agrees at 10 bases. With V trimmed by 5 bases and J by 4 bases, 7 bases remained unmatched. This CDR3 contains 15 residues. From germline, CDR1 is SEHNR and CDR2 FQNEAQ (reference sequence).